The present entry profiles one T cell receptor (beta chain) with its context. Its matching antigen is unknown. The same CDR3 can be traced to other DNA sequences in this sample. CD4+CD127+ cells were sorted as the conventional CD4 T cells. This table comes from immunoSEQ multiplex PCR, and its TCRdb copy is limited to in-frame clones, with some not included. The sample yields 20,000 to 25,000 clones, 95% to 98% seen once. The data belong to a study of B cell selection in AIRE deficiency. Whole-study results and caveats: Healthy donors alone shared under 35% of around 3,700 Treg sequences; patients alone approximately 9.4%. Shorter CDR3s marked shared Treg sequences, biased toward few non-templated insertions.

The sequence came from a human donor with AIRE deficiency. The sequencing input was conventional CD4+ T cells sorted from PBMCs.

The CDR3 region is CASSNHQRGDYEQYF. The CDR3, as DNA: TGTGCCAGCAGTAACCATCAGCGGGGAGATTATGAGCAGTACTTC. V is TRBV7-8 and J is TRBJ2-7, with 7 bases aligning to TRBD2. Trimming cost V 6 bases and J 7 bases; bases outside gene matches: 15. CDR1 SGHVS and CDR2 FQNEAQ come from the germline V gene. The CDR3 contains 15 residues.